This T cell receptor (beta chain) was recovered during a study of T-cell memory formation after mild COVID-19. General study results and limits: Second-wave clones reaching peak frequency on day 37 lacked confirmed SARS-CoV-2 specificity.

There are 18 residues in the CDR3. The J segment lost 5 bases and the V segment lost 1 base, leaving 9 bases of the junction unmatched. The germline V gene encodes CDR1 SGHAT and CDR2 FQNNGV. As concerns this clonotype: The antigen remains unidentified.

One entry per CDR3 protein results from TCRdb running MiXCR on the 5' RACE reads. Among 250,000 to 300,000 distinct CDR3 sequences listed, 15% to 20% were seen once. The V call is TRBV11-2, the J call TRBJ2-3, with TRBD2 matching over 13 bases. What was sequenced was PBMCs or a T cell subset sorted from them (not recorded which). The origin of this receptor is a young man who had mild COVID-19 (a few samples of this study predate the infection). Cell type and time point are not known. CDR3 in DNA: TGTGCCAGCAGCTTAGTTTACCTACTAGCGGGGGGGTTAGATACGCAGTATTTT. It is translated as CASSLVYLLAGGLDTQYF.